The 18 T cell receptor beta chains given below trace back to one sample, sequenced in a study of response to subunit inactivated influenza vaccine. One entry per CDR3 protein results from TCRdb running MiXCR on the RT-PCR reads. The sample lists about 610,000 distinct CDR3 sequences; less than 15% were seen once. The sample consisted of PBMCs from blood, taken roughly 12 days after vaccination. These receptors came from a middle-aged man who received an inactivated influenza vaccine.

This chain joins TRBV7-9 and TRBJ2-1; 9 nucleotides match TRBD1. V lost 3 bases to trimming and J lost 6 bases; unmatched junction nucleotides: 9. CDR1 is SEHNR and CDR2 is FQNEAQ in the germline V gene (reference sequence). The CDR3 loop spans 16 amino acids. CDR3 in DNA: TGTGCCAGCAGCTTGACCGGGACAGGGATTTTCAATGAGCAGTTCTTC. This gives the protein CASSLTGTGIFNEQFF.

The CDR3 nucleotides are TGCAGCGTTGATGCACAGTACAATGAGCAGTTCTTC. As protein: CSVDAQYNEQFF. The chain carries TRBV29-1 and TRBJ2-1; D gene ambiguous. V was trimmed by 3 bases and J by 4 bases, leaving 7 bases between them. The CDR3 loop spans 12 amino acids. Germline CDR1 is SQVTM and CDR2 is ANQGSEA.

Many counts were recorded for this clonotype. The rearrangement joins TRBV29-1 to TRBJ2-1; D is perhaps TRBD1 (6 bases). CDR1 and CDR2 from the germline V gene are SQVTM and ANQGSEA. V was shortened by 0 bases and J by 3 bases, with 12 bases between the two germline ends. The CDR3 totals 15 residues. The DNA of the CDR3 is TGCAGCGTTGAAGATGGGACAACGGACTACAATGAGCAGTTCTTC. It is translated as CSVEDGTTDYNEQFF.

This clonotype was detected a few times. The chain carries TRBV30 and TRBJ2-5, with D maybe TRBD2 (6 bases). Trimming took 0 bases from V and 5 from J, leaving 16 bases between them. This CDR3 is built from 15 residues. Germline assignment: CDR1 GTSNPN and CDR2 SVGIG (reference sequence). The CDR3 DNA reads TGTGCCTGGAGTGTGAGGCGGGGCGTGGGGGAGACCCAGTACTTC. It is translated as CAWSVRRGVGETQYF.

This clonotype occurred a few times. The chain links TRBV21-1 to TRBJ2-5; TRBD1 is the table's D call, not checked against the DNA. TRBV21-1 counts as a pseudogene. The CDR3 spans 14 residues. The CDR3 is CASSPGAPRKTQYF. CDR3 DNA sequence: TGTGCCAGCAGCCCGGGGGCGCCCCGGAAGACCCAGTACTTC.

The chain recombines TRBV28 with TRBJ2-3; a weak D match, TRBD2 (6 bases). The CDR3 extends over 15 amino acids. Germline CDR1 and CDR2: MDHEN and SYDVKM. Trimming shortened V by 6 bases and J by 8 bases, and 21 bases separated the two germline ends. DNA of the CDR3: TGTGCCAGCAGCCCCGGGAGCCAAGTAGGTGTTACGCAGTATTTT. Translated: CASSPGSQVGVTQYF.

The chain employs TRBV5-5 and TRBJ2-3; the match to TRBD1 covers 9 bases. This CDR3 region has 17 residues. CDR1 SGHKS and CDR2 YYEKEE come from the germline V gene (reference sequence). Germline trimming cut 3 bases from V and 8 bases from J; bases unmatched to any gene: 16. CDR3 residues: CASSSRGHTGGSGTQYF. DNA for the CDR3: TGTGCCAGCAGCTCAAGAGGCCATACAGGGGGCTCGGGTACGCAGTATTTT.

V is TRBV18 and J is TRBJ2-3; the match to TRBD2 covers 12 bases. Per the germline V gene, CDR1 is KGHSH and CDR2 is LQKENI. V gave up 3 bases and J gave up 4 bases; unmatched junction bases: 5. The CDR3 is made up of 16 amino acids. Here the CDR3 reads CASSPLTSGSSDTQYF. Here the CDR3 DNA reads TGTGCCAGCTCACCCCTGACTAGCGGGAGTTCAGATACGCAGTATTTT.

This clonotype was detected many times. The gene calls are TRBV12-3 or TRBV12-4 and TRBJ2-3; 11 nucleotides match TRBD2. The CDR3 sequence is 15 residues long. V lost 7 bases, J lost 6 bases, and 9 bases stayed unmatched. The CDR3 coding sequence is TGTGCCAGCACCTTAGCGGGAGGGTCGAGTGATACGCAGTATTTT. Its translation is CASTLAGGSSDTQYF.

The chain joins TRBV2 to TRBJ2-1, with 11 bases lining up with TRBD2. V was clipped by 8 bases and J by 0 bases; unmatched bases: 6. CDR3 size: 16 residues. Germline CDR1 is SNHLY and CDR2 is FYNNEI. As DNA, the CDR3 is TGTGCCAGCCGGCTAGCGGGGGGCCTCTCCTACAATGAGCAGTTCTTC. This translates into CASRLAGGLSYNEQFF.

This clonotype was detected many times. The J gene is TRBJ1-1, the V gene TRBV12-3 or TRBV12-4, with a tentative D call TRBD1 (6 bases). Trimming removed 3 bases at V and 1 base at J, with 9 bases between. The CDR3 spans 14 residues. The CDR3 here is CASSFQGRNTEAFF. In DNA form, the CDR3 reads TGTGCCAGCAGTTTCCAGGGGCGGAACACTGAAGCTTTCTTT.

There are a few counts of this clonotype. The genes are TRBV9 and TRBJ2-7; tentatively, D is TRBD2 (5 bases). Trimming cost V 0 bases and J 4 bases, with 8 bases left between them. The germline gives CDR1 SGDLS, CDR2 YYNGEE. The CDR3 sequence is 13 residues long. This CDR3 reads CASSVDGEYEQYF. CDR3 DNA sequence: TGTGCCAGCAGCGTAGACGGGGAGTACGAGCAGTACTTC. The whole variable domain, filled in from reference TRBV9 and TRBJ2-7, reads DSGVTQTPKHLITATGQRVTLRCSPRSGDLSVYWYQQSLDQGLQFLIQYYNGEERAKGNILERFSAQQFPDLHSELNLSSLELGDSALYFCASSVDGEYEQYFGPGTRLTVT.

This clonotype was seen repeatedly, ten times or more. This chain connects TRBV25-1 to TRBJ2-6; TRBD2 agrees at 7 bases. After removal of 2 bases from V and 2 bases from J, the junction contained 6 bases not matched to a gene. The CDR3 consists of 17 residues. CDR1 is MGHDK, CDR2 SYGVNS, per germline. CDR3 sequence: CASSEGGVRTGANVLTF. CDR3 in DNA: TGTGCCAGCAGTGAAGGGGGGGTAAGGACTGGGGCCAACGTCCTGACTTTC.

This clonotype was recorded many times. This chain joins TRBV4-3 and TRBJ2-5, with 9 bases identical to TRBD2. J lost 3 bases, V lost 0 bases, and 5 bases had no gene match. The CDR3 is made up of 16 amino acids. Looked up from germline, CDR1 is LGHNA and CDR2 is YSLEER. The CDR3 DNA is TGCGCCAGCAGCCAAGATGCGGGGGGGCTCGAAGAGACCCAGTACTTC. Its protein is CASSQDAGGLEETQYF.

With respect to this clonotype: Germline is not matched at one junction end, which may reflect a read error. The chain carries TRBV7-7 and TRBJ2-1, with 8 bases aligning to TRBD1. The CDR3 covers 16 residues. CDR1 and CDR2 (germline): SSHAT, FNYEAQ (reference sequence). This CDR3 is CASSLKAGGLNNEQFF. The CDR3 region has the DNA TGTGCTAGCAGCTTGAAGGCAGGGGGCCTTAACAATGAGCAGTTCTTC.

This clonotype has a handful of counts. The chain recombines TRBV3-1 with TRBJ2-1; TRBD2 might be the D (6 bases). V was trimmed by 1 base and J by 0 bases, leaving 19 bases between them. The CDR3 runs to 19 residues. Germline CDR1 reads LGHDT; CDR2 reads YNNKEL (reference sequence). CDR3 sequence (DNA): TGTGCCAGCAGCCAAGTTGTGCCAGTAGCGGTGATCTCCTACAATGAGCAGTTCTTC. Amino acids: CASSQVVPVAVISYNEQFF.

V usage is TRBV7-2 and J usage is TRBJ1-5; D possibly corresponds to TRBD1 (5 bases). The CDR3 extends over 15 amino acids. V lost 2 bases and J 3 bases, leaving 11 bases between the germline ends. The germline V gene encodes CDR1 SGHTA and CDR2 FQGNSA. CDR3 bases: TGTGCCAGCAGCTTACGAATAGGGGACAATCAGCCCCAGCATTTT. Its translation: CASSLRIGDNQPQHF.

This rearrangement joins TRBV4-1 to TRBJ1-2, with D maybe TRBD1 (6 bases). V lost 2 bases and J 4 bases, leaving 14 bases between the germline ends. The CDR3 runs to 15 residues. Germline V gene data show CDR1 as MGHRA and CDR2 as YSYEKL. This CDR3 reads CASSQNTGKAYGYTF. CDR3 nucleotide sequence: TGCGCCAGCAGCCAAAACACAGGGAAGGCCTATGGCTACACCTTC.